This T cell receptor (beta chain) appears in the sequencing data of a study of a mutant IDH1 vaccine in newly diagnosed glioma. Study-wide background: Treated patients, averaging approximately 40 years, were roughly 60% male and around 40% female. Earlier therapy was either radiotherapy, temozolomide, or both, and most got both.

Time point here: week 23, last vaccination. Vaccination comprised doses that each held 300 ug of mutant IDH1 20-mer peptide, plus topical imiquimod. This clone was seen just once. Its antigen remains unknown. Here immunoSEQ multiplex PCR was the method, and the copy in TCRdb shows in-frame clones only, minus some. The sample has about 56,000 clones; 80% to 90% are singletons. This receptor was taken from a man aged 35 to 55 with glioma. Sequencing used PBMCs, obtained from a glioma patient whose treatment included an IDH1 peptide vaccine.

The CDR3 sequence is CASMGGYNQPQHF. Here the CDR3 DNA reads TGTGCCAGCATGGGGGGTTACAATCAGCCCCAGCATTTT. The chain couples TRBV6-6 to TRBJ1-5; weak D call: TRBD1 (5 bases). The germline gives CDR1 MNHNY, CDR2 SVGAGI (reference sequence). Trimming pared 7 bases from V and 3 bases from J, leaving 10 bases between. The CDR3 is 13 residues long.